The clone carrying this TCR beta chain occurred once. Its cognate antigen is unknown. Using immunoSEQ multiplex PCR, the repertoire was profiled, and TCRdb retains in-frame clones only, with some absent. The repertoire consists of 95,000 to 150,000 clones, with 92% occurring once and the leading ten covering about 1.1%. The data originate from a study of T cell responses to AZD1222 COVID-19 vaccine. Study-wide background: Second doses that came at about 4 or about 12 weeks were put together.

General study results and limits: Seropositive status at baseline applied to only five or six AZD1222 recipients.

This receptor was identified in an adult in good health. Material: peripheral blood, obtained on day 0 of AZD1222 vaccination.

DNA for the CDR3: TGCGCCAGCAGCCCCCCGGAGGGCGGTGCTTTCTTT. Protein: CASSPPEGGAFF. This chain connects TRBV5-1 to TRBJ1-1; D unresolved. The CDR3 is 12 residues long. The germline V gene encodes CDR1 SGHRS and CDR2 YFSETQ. Trimming cost V 4 bases and J 11 bases, with 15 bases left between them.